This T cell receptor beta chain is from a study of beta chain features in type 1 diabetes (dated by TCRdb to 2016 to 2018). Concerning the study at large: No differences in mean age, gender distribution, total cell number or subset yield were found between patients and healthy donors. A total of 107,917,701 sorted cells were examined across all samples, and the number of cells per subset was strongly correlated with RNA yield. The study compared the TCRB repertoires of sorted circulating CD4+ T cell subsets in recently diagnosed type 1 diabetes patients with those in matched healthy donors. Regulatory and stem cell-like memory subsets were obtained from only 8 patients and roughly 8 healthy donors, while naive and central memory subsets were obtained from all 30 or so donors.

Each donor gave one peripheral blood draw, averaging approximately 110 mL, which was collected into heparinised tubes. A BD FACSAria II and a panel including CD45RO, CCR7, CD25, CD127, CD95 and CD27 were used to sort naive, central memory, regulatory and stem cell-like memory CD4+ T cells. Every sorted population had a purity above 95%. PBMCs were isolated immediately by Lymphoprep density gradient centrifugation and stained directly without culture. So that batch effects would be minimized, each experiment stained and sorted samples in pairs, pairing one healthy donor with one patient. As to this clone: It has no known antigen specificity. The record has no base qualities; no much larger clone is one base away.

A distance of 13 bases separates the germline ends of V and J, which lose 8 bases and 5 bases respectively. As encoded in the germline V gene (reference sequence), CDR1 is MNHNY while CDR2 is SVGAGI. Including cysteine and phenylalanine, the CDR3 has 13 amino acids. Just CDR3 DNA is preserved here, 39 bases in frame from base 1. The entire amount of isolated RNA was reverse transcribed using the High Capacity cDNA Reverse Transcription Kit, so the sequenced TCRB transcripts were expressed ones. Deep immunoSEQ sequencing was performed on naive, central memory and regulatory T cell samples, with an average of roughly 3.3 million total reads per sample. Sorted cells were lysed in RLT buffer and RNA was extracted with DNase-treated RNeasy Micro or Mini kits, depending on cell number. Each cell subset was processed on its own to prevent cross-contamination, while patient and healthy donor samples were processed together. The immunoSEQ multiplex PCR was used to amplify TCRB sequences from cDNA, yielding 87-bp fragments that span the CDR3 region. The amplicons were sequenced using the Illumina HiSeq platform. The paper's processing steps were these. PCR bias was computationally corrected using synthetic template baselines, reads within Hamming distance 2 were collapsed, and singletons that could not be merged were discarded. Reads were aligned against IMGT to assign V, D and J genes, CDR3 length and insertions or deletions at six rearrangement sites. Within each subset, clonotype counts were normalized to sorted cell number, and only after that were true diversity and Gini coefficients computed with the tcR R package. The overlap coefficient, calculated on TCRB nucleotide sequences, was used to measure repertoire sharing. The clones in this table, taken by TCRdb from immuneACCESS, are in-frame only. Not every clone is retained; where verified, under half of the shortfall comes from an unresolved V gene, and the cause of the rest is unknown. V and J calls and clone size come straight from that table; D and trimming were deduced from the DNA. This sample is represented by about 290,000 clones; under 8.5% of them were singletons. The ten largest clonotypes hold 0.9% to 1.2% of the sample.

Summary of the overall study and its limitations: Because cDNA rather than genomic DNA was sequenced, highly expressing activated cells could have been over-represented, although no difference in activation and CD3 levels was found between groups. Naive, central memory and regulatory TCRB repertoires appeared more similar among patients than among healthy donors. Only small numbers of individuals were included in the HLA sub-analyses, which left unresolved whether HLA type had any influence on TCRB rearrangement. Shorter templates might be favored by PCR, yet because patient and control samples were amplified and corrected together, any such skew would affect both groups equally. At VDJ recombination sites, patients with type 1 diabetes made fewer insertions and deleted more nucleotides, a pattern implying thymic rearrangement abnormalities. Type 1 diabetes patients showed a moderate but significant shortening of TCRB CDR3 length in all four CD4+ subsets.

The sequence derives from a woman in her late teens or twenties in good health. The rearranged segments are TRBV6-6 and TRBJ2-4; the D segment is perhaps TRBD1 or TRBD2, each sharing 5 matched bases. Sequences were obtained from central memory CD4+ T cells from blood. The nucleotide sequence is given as TGTGCCAGCGGGGGAGAAAAACAAAACATTCAGTACTTC. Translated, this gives CASGGEKQNIQYF.